This T cell receptor beta chain originates from a study of immune characterization of retroperitoneal liposarcoma. This clonotype came up a few times. TCRdb reprocessed the PCR reads with MiXCR, giving one entry per CDR3 protein. Of thousands of distinct CDR3 sequences in the sample, about 40% were seen once. Between the trimmed V and J ends, which lost 3 bases and 11 bases, there was a span of 19 bases. Germline V gives CDR1 MNHNS, CDR2 SASEGT. This CDR3 region has 14 residues. What was sequenced was tumor tissue. The chain links TRBV6-1 to TRBJ2-5; weak D call: TRBD2 (7 bases). The source is a male donor with retroperitoneal liposarcoma. CDR3 nucleotide sequence: TGTGCCAGCAGTGATCGGGGGGCCAGCGTTAAGCAGTACTTC. Its protein is CASSDRGASVKQYF.